This TCR beta chain is from a study of cytomegalovirus exposure and HLA in healthy donors. General study points: The authors later found HLA-associated TCR beta chains more clonally expanded than equally common others. For most TCR sequences rarity was the rule, although some public TCRs occurred in many donors. TRBV6-2, TRBV6-3 and some other V segments were excluded as indistinguishable.

With regard to this clone: No antigen is known for it.

Germline V lookup: CDR1 LGHNA, CDR2 YSLEER. V was clipped by 0 bases and J by 3 bases, with 9 bases between them. The CDR3 extends over 14 amino acids. PCR involved 60 Vbeta and 13 Jbeta primers. Per the original data handling: Roughly 10 million shared chains were among the 80 million or so unique TCR beta chains that a later analysis counted. The data were produced by immunoSEQ multiplex PCR, yet TCRdb's version contains in-frame clones alone and is incomplete. That table furnishes V, J and clone size, whereas the DNA furnished D and trimming. Listed are around 140,000 clones; 1.5% to 2% falls within the top ten.

Sequencing was done on a sample of PBMCs. The chain uses TRBV4-3 and TRBJ2-7, with no clear D. The TCR sequence derives from a man younger than 30 in good health and CMV-seronegative. CDR3 nucleotide sequence: TGCGCCAGCAGCCAAGAGTTTACAGTCTACGAGCAGTACTTC. Translated, it gives CASSQEFTVYEQYF.